The 8 T cell receptor beta chains below come from one sample, sequenced in a study of identical twins. TCRdb used MiXCR to reprocess the 5' RACE reads, holding one entry per CDR3 protein. The data show 350,000 to 400,000 distinct CDR3 sequences, approximately 10% seen once. The source material was naive T cells sorted from blood. The receptor set was obtained from a woman aged 50 to 60 in good health.

In its sample, this clonotype was seen a few times. This chain joins TRBV5-1 and TRBJ2-7; TRBD1 is a possible D gene (5 bases). V lost 0 bases and J 5 bases, leaving 6 bases between the germline ends. Germline-derived CDR1 and CDR2 are SGHRS and YFSETQ. The CDR3 covers 12 residues. The CDR3 DNA reads TGCGCCAGCAGCTTGGAAGGGGACGAGCAGTACTTC. Its protein product is CASSLEGDEQYF.

This clonotype has at least ten counts. V gene TRBV5-1 combines with J gene TRBJ2-7; 11 nucleotides line up with TRBD2. From germline, CDR1 is SGHRS and CDR2 YFSETQ. The V segment lost 0 bases and the J segment 6 bases; nucleotides outside the gene matches: 5. The CDR3 has 15 residues. CDR3 coding DNA: TGCGCCAGCAGCTTGGACGTAGCGGGAGGGGGCGAGCAGTACTTC. Protein sequence: CASSLDVAGGGEQYF.

This clonotype was counted a few times. The chain employs TRBV6-5 and TRBJ2-7, with a weak D call TRBD1 (5 bases). This CDR3 has 15 amino acids. V was shortened by 0 bases and J by 5 bases, with 14 bases between the two germline ends. CDR1 is MNHEY and CDR2 is SVGAGI in the germline V gene. In nucleotides, the CDR3 is TGTGCCAGCAGTTACTCGATAGGTACAGGTAACGAGCAGTACTTC. It specifies CASSYSIGTGNEQYF.

This clonotype was recorded at least ten times. This chain uses TRBV11-2 with TRBJ2-1, with D unresolved. Trimming left V 7 bases short and J 2 bases short, with 9 bases between. Germline V gene lookup returns CDR1 SGHAT and CDR2 FQNNGV. This CDR3 region has 13 residues. The CDR3 region is CASNFPTYNEQFF. CDR3 coding DNA: TGTGCCAGCAACTTCCCTACCTACAATGAGCAGTTCTTC. The whole variable domain, remainder taken from reference TRBV11-2 and TRBJ2-1, is EAGVAQSPRYKIIEKRQSVAFWCNPISGHATLYWYQQILGQGPKLLIQFQNNGVVDDSQLPKDRFSAERLKGVDSTLKIQPAKLEDSAVYLCASNFPTYNEQFFGPGTRLTVL.

There are a few counts of this clonotype. The V call is TRBV5-1, the J call TRBJ1-1, with D possibly TRBD1 on 5 matching bases. V lost 0 bases to trimming and J lost 7 bases, with 13 bases between them. This CDR3 is 14 amino acids long. CDR1 is SGHRS and CDR2 is YFSETQ in the germline V gene. CDR3 sequence: CASSLATGPDEAFF. CDR3 coding DNA: TGCGCCAGCAGCTTGGCCACAGGCCCAGATGAAGCTTTCTTT.

In its sample, this clonotype was seen a few times. This CDR3 reads CASRLLDTQYF. For the CDR3, the DNA is TGTGCCAGCCGATTGCTGGATACGCAGTATTTT. The V call is TRBV6-6, the J call TRBJ2-3; D is uncertain. V was trimmed by 8 bases and J by 6 bases, leaving 9 bases between them. Germline CDR1 is MNHNY and CDR2 is SVGAGI (reference sequence). The CDR3 runs 11 residues.

This clonotype has a handful of counts. J is TRBJ2-7 and V is TRBV7-9; TRBD2 matches at 16 bases. V lost 2 bases and J lost 5; bases outside the gene matches: 9. The CDR3 consists of 18 residues. CDR1 and CDR2 from the germline V gene are SEHNR and FQNEAQ (reference sequence). CDR3 in DNA: TGTGCCAGCAGCTTAACGGGACTAGCGGGAGGGCCTAATCACGAGCAGTACTTC. This codes for CASSLTGLAGGPNHEQYF.

The J gene is TRBJ2-1, the V gene TRBV3-1; D gene unclear. V dropped 1 base and J dropped 7 bases, with 14 bases sitting between them. This CDR3 has 15 amino acids. Germline CDR1 reads LGHDT; CDR2 reads YNNKEL (reference sequence). The CDR3 region has the DNA TGTGCCAGCAGCCAAGGGACGACCGCATGGAATGAGCAGTTCTTC. Translated, it gives CASSQGTTAWNEQFF.